Shown below are 22 T cell receptor beta chains from a single sample sequenced in a study of response to subunit inactivated influenza vaccine. In TCRdb, the RT-PCR reads were re-called with MiXCR into one record per CDR3 protein. The profile covers roughly 540,000 distinct CDR3 sequences, with less than 25% appearing a single time and about 3% taken by the ten largest. This sample was shared with a second study, whose subject was T cells expressing NK-cell markers. In that study: UMI-tagged 5'RACE template switching yielded the TCR beta cDNA.

The sample was CD4+ T cells sorted from PBMCs, taken roughly 12 days after vaccination. These receptors were obtained from a man over 45 who received an inactivated influenza vaccine.

Only a few counts were recorded for this clonotype. The rearrangement links TRBV7-8 to TRBJ2-7; 9 positions match TRBD1. V gave up 4 bases and J gave up 9 bases; unmatched junction bases: 13. The CDR3 covers 15 residues. Germline V gives CDR1 SGHVS, CDR2 FQNEAQ. The CDR3 region has the DNA TGTGCCAGCAGCTCGGCGGGACAGGGTGTTGGACGGCAGTACTTC. Its translation is CASSSAGQGVGRQYF.

This clonotype was counted a few times. J is TRBJ2-5 and V is TRBV27, with D uncertain. The CDR3 is made up of 13 amino acids. The germline gives CDR1 MNHEY, CDR2 SMNVEV (reference sequence). V gave up 4 bases and J gave up 4 bases, with 10 bases separating them. In DNA form, the CDR3 reads TGTGCCAGCAGTTCTCTAACGGGAGAGACCCAGTACTTC. This encodes CASSSLTGETQYF.

The chain recombines TRBV20-1 with TRBJ2-5; TRBD1 might be the D (5 bases). This CDR3 spans 12 amino acids. Deletions cut 0 bases from V and 4 bases from J, with 6 bases between. Germline V gene sequence: CDR1 DFQATT, CDR2 SNEGSKA (reference sequence). DNA for the CDR3: TGCAGTGCTAGAGAGGGGCTAGAGACCCAGTACTTC. It translates to CSAREGLETQYF.

This clonotype was seen only a few times. This sequence joins TRBV29-1 and TRBJ2-1; 12 positions agree with TRBD1. The length of the CDR3 is 13 residues. CDR1 and CDR2 (germline): SQVTM, ANQGSEA. The V gene end was trimmed by 7 bases and the J gene end by 7 bases; junction bases not matched to a gene: 5. The CDR3 sequence: CSGDRGLPNEQFF. The CDR3 DNA follows: TGCAGCGGGGACAGGGGGCTTCCTAATGAGCAGTTCTTC.

The V call is TRBV12-3 or TRBV12-4, the J call TRBJ2-1; 13 nucleotides align to TRBD2. The CDR3 runs 15 residues. V gave up 5 bases and J gave up 9 bases; unmatched junction bases: 7. The CDR3 DNA reads as TGTGCCAGCAGTAAACTAGCGGGGGGGTTTGGTGAGCAGTTCTTC. Translating it yields CASSKLAGGFGEQFF.

This clonotype appeared many times. J is TRBJ1-2 and V is TRBV12-3 or TRBV12-4, with a tentative D call TRBD1 (6 bases). This CDR3 region has 16 residues. V shed 6 bases and J shed 3 bases, with 20 bases lying between them. This CDR3 reads CASSSVWGGVDYGYTF. As DNA, the CDR3 is TGTGCCAGCAGCTCGGTGTGGGGGGGCGTAGACTATGGCTACACCTTC.

This clonotype was seen a few times. V gene TRBV7-2 combines with J gene TRBJ1-5; a possible D gene is TRBD1 (6 bases). This CDR3 comprises 15 residues. With 3 bases removed from V and 0 bases from J, the gap between germline ends came to 9 bases. Germline values: CDR1 SGHTA, CDR2 FQGNSA. CDR3 residues: CASSLVRGSNQPQHF. CDR3 nucleotide sequence: TGTGCCAGCAGCTTGGTCAGGGGTAGCAATCAGCCCCAGCATTTT.

Only a few counts were recorded for this clonotype. V gene TRBV10-3 combines with J gene TRBJ2-3; possibly TRBD1 for D (5 bases). CDR1 ENHRY and CDR2 SYGVKD come from the germline V gene. The V gene lost 10 bases and the J gene lost 3 bases, with 14 bases spanning the gap. This CDR3 region has 13 residues. For the CDR3, the DNA is TGTGCCAGTCAAGGGGTGGTAACAGATACGCAGTATTTT. It is translated as CASQGVVTDTQYF.

V and J are TRBV30 and TRBJ1-1; tentative D call: TRBD1 (6 bases). Germline CDR1 is GTSNPN and CDR2 is SVGIG (reference sequence). Trimming pared 0 bases from V and 6 bases from J, leaving 14 bases between. The CDR3 consists of 14 residues. The CDR3 region has the DNA TGTGCCTGGAGTGTAGGCTCAGGGGTAGCTGAAGCTTTCTTT. Its protein is CAWSVGSGVAEAFF.

The CDR3: CASRRGTSGRAGYNEQFF. CDR3 nucleotides: TGTGCCAGCCGGAGAGGGACTAGCGGGAGGGCGGGCTACAATGAGCAGTTCTTC. This chain connects TRBV6-2 or TRBV6-3 to TRBJ2-1; 16 nucleotides line up with TRBD2. With 8 bases clipped from V and 3 bases from J, the junction kept 10 bases outside the gene matches. Germline CDR1 reads MNHEY; CDR2 reads SVGEGT. The CDR3 covers 18 residues.

A note on this clonotype: An end of the junction differs from the germline gene, which may be a read error. The chain carries TRBV7-7 and TRBJ1-2; no firm D call. CDR1 SSHAT and CDR2 FNYEAQ come from the germline V gene (reference sequence). CDR3 length: 14 residues. Here the CDR3 DNA reads TGTGCTAGCAGCCCTCTTGGTGCCCACTATGGCTACACCTTC. It codes for CASSPLGAHYGYTF.

This clonotype was seen only once. The rearrangement uses TRBV5-1 and TRBJ1-1; D is uncertain. Germline loops: CDR1 SGHRS, CDR2 YFSETQ. Trimming cost V 5 bases and J 1 base, with 12 bases left between them. This CDR3 contains 14 residues. The CDR3 loop reads CASRTNAENTEAFF. Written as DNA, the CDR3 is TGCGCCAGCAGGACCAACGCAGAGAACACTGAAGCTTTCTTT.

This clonotype has a handful of counts. This sequence joins TRBV7-9 and TRBJ2-1; perhaps TRBD1 as D (6 bases). This CDR3 contains 17 residues. V lost 2 bases to trimming and J lost 6 bases, with 20 bases between them. Germline CDR1 reads SEHNR; CDR2 reads FQNEAQ (reference sequence). In nucleotides, the CDR3 is TGTGCCAGCAGCTTAACGGTACTAACAGGGCCCCTCAATGAGCAGTTCTTC. Protein: CASSLTVLTGPLNEQFF.

In the case of this clonotype: This may stem from a read error, because a much larger clone lies one nucleotide away. The chain links TRBV5-1 to TRBJ2-7; 14 bases are a match to TRBD2. This CDR3 spans 16 amino acids. With V trimmed by 7 bases and J by 6 bases, 12 bases remained unmatched. The germline V gene encodes CDR1 SGHRS and CDR2 YFSETQ. CDR3 protein: CASGEGTSGRTSEQYF. CDR3 coding DNA: TGCGCCAGCGGCGAGGGGACTAGCGGGAGAACTAGCGAGCAGTACTTC.

This clonotype was recorded a few times. The chain employs TRBV12-3 or TRBV12-4 and TRBJ2-7, with unresolved D. V was trimmed by 2 bases and J by 3 bases, leaving 5 bases between them. There are 12 residues in the CDR3. The CDR3 protein is CASSLSNYEQYF. In DNA, the CDR3 is TGTGCCAGCAGTTTATCGAACTACGAGCAGTACTTC.

This clonotype was detected a few times. The CDR3 region is CASSPGRTGANGTQYF. In nucleotides, the CDR3 is TGTGCCAGCAGCCCAGGGAGGACAGGGGCGAATGGTACGCAGTATTTT. V usage is TRBV7-8 and J usage is TRBJ2-3, with TRBD1 matching over 9 bases. V was pared by 5 bases and J by 8 bases, with 14 bases of the junction left unmatched. This CDR3 comprises 16 residues. In germline, CDR1 is SGHVS, CDR2 FQNEAQ.

This clonotype was seen ten or more times. The chain is built from TRBV7-8 and TRBJ2-7, with unresolved D. Germline CDR1 is SGHVS and CDR2 is FQNEAQ. CDR3 length: 13 amino acids. The V end was cut by 5 bases, the J end by 5 bases, with 13 bases between. CDR3 region: CASSPGPEDEQYF. CDR3 nucleotide sequence: TGTGCCAGCAGCCCCGGACCCGAGGACGAGCAGTACTTC.

The V gene is TRBV12-5, the J gene TRBJ2-2; D gene ambiguous. In germline, CDR1 is LGHNT, CDR2 FRNRAP. The CDR3 spans 13 residues. The germline V and J ends were trimmed by 2 bases and 1 base, with 2 bases remaining between them. The CDR3 region has the DNA TGTGCTAGTGGTTTGCAGAACACCGGGGAGCTGTTTTTT. Translation gives CASGLQNTGELFF.

This clonotype was recorded a few times. The rearrangement links TRBV12-3 or TRBV12-4 to TRBJ2-1, with D perhaps matching TRBD2 (6 bases). Between the trimmed V and J ends, which lost 6 bases and 8 bases, there was a span of 23 bases. The CDR3 totals 16 residues. CDR3 amino acids: CASSRPVSGVNDEQFF. The CDR3 nucleotides are TGTGCCAGCAGCCGCCCGGTATCGGGAGTAAATGATGAGCAGTTCTTC.

This clonotype was counted a few times. The rearrangement uses TRBV27 and TRBJ2-1; 8 bases fit TRBD2. V lost 2 bases and J lost 8; bases outside the gene matches: 8. Germline V gene data show CDR1 as MNHEY and CDR2 as SMNVEV (reference sequence). The CDR3 is 15 residues long. Here the CDR3 reads CASSLVGLVKDEQFF. Here the CDR3 DNA reads TGTGCCAGCAGTTTAGTGGGACTAGTCAAGGATGAGCAGTTCTTC.

This clonotype appeared a few times. The chain employs TRBV4-2 and TRBJ2-7; 10 positions agree with TRBD2. The CDR3 has 17 residues. The V gene's germline CDR1 is LGHNA and CDR2 YNFKEQ. V was clipped by 1 base and J by 2 bases; unmatched bases: 8. The CDR3 protein is CASSQGPRTSGAYEQYF. As DNA, the CDR3 is TGTGCCAGCAGCCAAGGCCCTCGGACTAGCGGCGCCTACGAGCAGTACTTC.

There are a few counts of this clonotype. The chain couples TRBV10-3 to TRBJ1-1; D unresolved. V gave up 6 bases and J gave up 3 bases, with 11 bases separating them. Germline V CDR1 and CDR2: ENHRY, SYGVKD. This CDR3 has 13 residues. CDR3 nucleotide sequence: TGTGCCATCAGGCGGGCGGAGGACACTGAAGCTTTCTTT. This sequence encodes CAIRRAEDTEAFF.